This T cell receptor beta chain was sequenced during a study of blood T cell repertoires in COVID-19. The ends were cut back, 5 bases at V and 6 bases at J, with 25 bases in the middle. Germline V gene data show CDR1 as SGHTA and CDR2 as FQGNSA. The CDR3 is made up of 18 amino acids. In the source study's methods: Reference gene primers were amplified, and this amplification served to estimate nucleated cell counts. Generated by immunoSEQ multiplex PCR, the TCRdb table keeps only in-frame clones and is missing some. That table is the source of V, J and clone size, and D and trimming were worked out from the DNA. The sample lists about 41,000 clones, 87% seen once, with around 4% in the top ten.

V and J are TRBV7-2 and TRBJ2-2; TRBD2 is a possible D gene (7 bases). The source of this sequence is a man aged 55-75 years with acute or convalescent COVID-19. Sequenced: peripheral blood. The CDR3 sequence: CASSPRPGGGPRSGELFF. The CDR3 DNA sequence: TGTGCCAGCAGCCCCAGACCCGGCGGGGGCCCCAGATCCGGGGAGCTGTTTTTT.